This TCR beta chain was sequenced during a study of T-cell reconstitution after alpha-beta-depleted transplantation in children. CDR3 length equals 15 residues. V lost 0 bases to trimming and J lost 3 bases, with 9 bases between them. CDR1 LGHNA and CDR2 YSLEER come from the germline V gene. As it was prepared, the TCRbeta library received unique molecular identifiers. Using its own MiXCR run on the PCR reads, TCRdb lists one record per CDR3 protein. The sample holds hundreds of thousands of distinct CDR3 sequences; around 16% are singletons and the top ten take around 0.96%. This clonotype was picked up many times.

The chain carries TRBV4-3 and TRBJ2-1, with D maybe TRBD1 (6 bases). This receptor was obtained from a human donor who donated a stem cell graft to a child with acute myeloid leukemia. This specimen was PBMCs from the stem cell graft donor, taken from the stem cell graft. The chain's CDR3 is CASSQERRGYNEQFF. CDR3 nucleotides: TGCGCCAGCAGCCAAGAACGCAGGGGCTACAATGAGCAGTTCTTC.